These 4 T cell receptor beta chains originate from one sample sequenced in a study of identical twins. A single record per CDR3 protein comes from TCRdb applying MiXCR to the 5' RACE reads. Of 130,000 to 150,000 distinct CDR3 sequences in the sample, 3% to 4.5% were seen once. The sequenced sample consisted of memory T cells sorted from blood. These receptors all stem from a young man in good health.

This clonotype was seen at least ten times. The chain links TRBV7-2 to TRBJ2-2, with D perhaps being TRBD1 or TRBD2 (5 bases each). V dropped 5 bases and J dropped 0 bases, with 16 bases sitting between them. CDR1 and CDR2 from the germline V gene are SGHTA and FQGNSA. The CDR3 length is 17 residues. CDR3 residues: CASSRRAGTPNTGELFF. For the CDR3, the DNA is TGTGCCAGCAGCCGTAGAGCCGGGACGCCGAACACCGGGGAGCTGTTTTTT.

There are many counts of this clonotype. The V gene is TRBV7-8, the J gene TRBJ2-5, with D perhaps being TRBD1 or TRBD2 (5 bases each). V lost 5 bases and J lost 1, with 11 bases in between. Germline V gene sequence: CDR1 SGHVS, CDR2 FQNEAQ. The CDR3 sequence is 14 residues long. CDR3 nucleotides: TGTGCCAGCAGCCGAGACGGGGCCCAAGAGACCCAGTACTTC. Its protein product is CASSRDGAQETQYF.

This clonotype was detected many times. This chain links TRBV3-1 with TRBJ2-2; no firm D call. The CDR3 loop spans 13 amino acids. V shed 4 bases and J shed 6 bases, with 9 bases lying between them. Germline V CDR1 and CDR2: LGHDT, YNNKEL (reference sequence). The CDR3 coding sequence is TGTGCCAGCAGCCCAAGGGCGGCCGGGGAGCTGTTTTTT. Protein product: CASSPRAAGELFF.

Many counts were recorded for this clonotype. The chain couples TRBV19 to TRBJ1-2; perhaps TRBD1 as D (5 bases). This CDR3 comprises 13 residues. Deletions cut 4 bases from V and 4 bases from J, with 10 bases between. The germline gives CDR1 LNHDA, CDR2 SQIVND (reference sequence). The chain's CDR3 is CASSTGSGYGYTF. The CDR3 nucleotides read TGTGCCAGTAGTACAGGGTCCGGCTATGGCTACACCTTC. Using reference TRBV19 and TRBJ1-2 for the parts outside the CDR3, the full variable domain is DGGITQSPKYLFRKEGQNVTLSCEQNLNHDAMYWYRQDPGQGLRLIYYSQIVNDFQKGDIAEGYSVSREKKESFPLTVTSAQKNPTAFYLCASSTGSGYGYTFGSGTRLTVV.